A selection of T cell receptor beta chains follows, all from one sample in a study of OX40 agonist ivuxolimab in advanced cancers. This table comes from immunoSEQ multiplex PCR, and its TCRdb copy is limited to in-frame clones, with some not included. The sample has 99,000 or so clones, approximately 93% seen once; the top ten hold less than 0.2%. The input for sequencing was CD4+ or CD8+ T cells sorted from blood, taken in a trial of the OX40 agonist ivuxolimab. The source is an adult with an advanced solid tumor such as melanoma, head and neck, liver or kidney cancer. Both conserved end residues are part of each CDR3.

v_gene | CDR3aa
TRBV28 | CASSRDTASGYTF
TRBV11-2 | CASSFYGRGHYEQYF
TRBV9 | CASSLPGSVHNEQFF
TRBV10-3 | CAIGGAYEQYF
TRBV29-1 | CSVGRLAGLSGTDTQYF
TRBV11-1 | CASSLAPDSPYEQYF
TRBV25-1 | CASSEYGQGGTQYF
TRBV27 | CASSPGTHRGNTIYF
TRBV18 | CASSPIRDPGGHMGYGYTF
TRBV5-5 | CASSPGGGLADTQYF
TRBV6-6 | CASSWGTGGNEQFF
TRBV4-1 | CASSLGRQETQYF
TRBV11-1 | CASSLVVREGEQFF
TRBV9 | CASSPRQGTNYGYTF
TRBV28 | CASRLGWTEAFF
TRBV6-6 | CASSYSQGATYGYTF
TRBV5-4 | CASSLAGTAAVYEQFF
TRBV6-5 | CASSYRYRSNTEAFF
TRBV5-1 | CASSRTSGRAPYNEQFF
TRBV18 | CASSPTGPYEQYF
TRBV9 | CASTLRGLAETYEQYF
TRBV18 | CASSPVGSSYEQYF
TRBV18 | CASSPQLAGGQDTQYF
TRBV20-1 | CSAKVYNEQFF
TRBV1 | CTSHYSTSGGQRELFF
TRBV21-1 | CASWGGKSYEQYF
TRBV5-4 | CASSLRLAGGWETQYF
TRBV18 | CASSPLAGGADTQYF
TRBV6-6 | CASSYWGGDTEAFF
TRBV5-1 | CASSTGRTQETQYF
TRBV5-1 | CASSLEWTPGNYGYTF
TRBV27 | CASSLTILNTEAFF
TRBV18 | CASSPGGVSSYNEQFF
TRBV5-1 | CASSLLMGRTIYEQYF
TRBV9 | CASSVGRLAGRETQYF
TRBV10-2 | CASSRSNNEQFF
TRBV5-1 | CASSQGQNYGYTF
TRBV7-2 | CASSSLVYGRFAYEQYF
TRBV7-9 | CASSPGRTNEKLFF
TRBV7-8 | CASSLPPGSSGNTIYF
TRBV11-3 | CASSPTAGPNEQFF
TRBV7-3 | CASSQGVSSGKETQYF